This TCR beta chain is drawn from a study of T-cell memory formation after mild COVID-19. Germline V lookup: CDR1 SGHTA, CDR2 FQGNSA. V was trimmed by 5 bases and J by 4 bases, leaving 9 bases between them. CDR3 length: 13 amino acids. Many counts were recorded for this clonotype. One entry per CDR3 protein results from TCRdb running MiXCR on the 5' RACE reads. This table holds 550,000 to 600,000 distinct CDR3 sequences, approximately 21% found once. Specimen: PBMCs or a T cell subset sorted from them (not recorded which). This sequence was found in an adult woman who had mild COVID-19 (a few samples of this study predate the infection). Cell type and time point are not known. The V gene is TRBV7-2, the J gene TRBJ2-1; tentatively, D is TRBD1 (5 bases). As DNA, the CDR3 is TGTGCCAGCAGCCAGGACACTTACAATGAGCAGTTCTTC. This codes for CASSQDTYNEQFF.